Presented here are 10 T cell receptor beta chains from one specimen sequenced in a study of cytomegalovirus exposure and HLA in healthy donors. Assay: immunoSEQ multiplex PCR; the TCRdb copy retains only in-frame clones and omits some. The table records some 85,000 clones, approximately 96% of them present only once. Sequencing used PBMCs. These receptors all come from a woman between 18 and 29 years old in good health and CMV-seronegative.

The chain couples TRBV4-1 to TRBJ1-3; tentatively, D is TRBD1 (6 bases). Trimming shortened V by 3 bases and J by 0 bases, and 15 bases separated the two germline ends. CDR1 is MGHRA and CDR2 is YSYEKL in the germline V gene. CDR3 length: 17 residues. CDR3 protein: CASSQAGVGDSGNTIYF. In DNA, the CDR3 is TGCGCCAGCAGCCAGGCAGGGGTAGGTGACTCTGGAAACACCATATATTTT.

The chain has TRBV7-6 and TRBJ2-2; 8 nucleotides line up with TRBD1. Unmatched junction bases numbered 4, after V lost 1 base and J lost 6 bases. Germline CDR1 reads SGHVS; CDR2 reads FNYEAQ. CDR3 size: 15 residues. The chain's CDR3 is CASSLVQGAAGELFF. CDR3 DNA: TGTGCCAGCAGCTTAGTCCAGGGGGCGGCCGGGGAGCTGTTTTTT.

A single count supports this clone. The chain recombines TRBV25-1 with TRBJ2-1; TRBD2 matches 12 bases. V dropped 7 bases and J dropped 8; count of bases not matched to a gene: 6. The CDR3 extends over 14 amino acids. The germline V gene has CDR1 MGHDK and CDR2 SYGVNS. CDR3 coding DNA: TGTGCCAGCACGACTAGCGGGAGCTTGGATGAGCAGTTCTTC. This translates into CASTTSGSLDEQFF.

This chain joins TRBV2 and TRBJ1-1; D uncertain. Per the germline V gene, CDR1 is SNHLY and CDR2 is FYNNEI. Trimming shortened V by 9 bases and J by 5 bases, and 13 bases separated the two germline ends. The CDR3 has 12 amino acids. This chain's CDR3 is CARVDGVTEAFF. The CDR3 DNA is TGTGCCAGGGTTGACGGGGTGACTGAAGCTTTCTTT. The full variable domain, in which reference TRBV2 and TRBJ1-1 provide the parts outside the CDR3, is EPEVTQTPSHQVTQMGQEVILRCVPISNHLYFYWYRQILGQKVEFLVSFYNNEISEKSEIFDDQFSVERPDGSNFTLKIRSTKLEDSAMYFCARVDGVTEAFFGQGTRLTVV.

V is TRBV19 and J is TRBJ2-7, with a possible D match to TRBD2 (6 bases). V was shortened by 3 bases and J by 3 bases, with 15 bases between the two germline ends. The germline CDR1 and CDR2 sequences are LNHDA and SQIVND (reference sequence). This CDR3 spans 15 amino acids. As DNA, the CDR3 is TGTGCCAGTAGTATTTCTGCGGGATTGGGCTACGAGCAGTACTTC. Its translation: CASSISAGLGYEQYF.

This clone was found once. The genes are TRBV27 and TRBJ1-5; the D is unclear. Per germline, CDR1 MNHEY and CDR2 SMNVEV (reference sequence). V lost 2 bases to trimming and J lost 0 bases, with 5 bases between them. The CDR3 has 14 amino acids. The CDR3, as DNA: TGTGCCAGCAGTTTAATCTATAGCAATCAGCCCCAGCATTTT. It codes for CASSLIYSNQPQHF.

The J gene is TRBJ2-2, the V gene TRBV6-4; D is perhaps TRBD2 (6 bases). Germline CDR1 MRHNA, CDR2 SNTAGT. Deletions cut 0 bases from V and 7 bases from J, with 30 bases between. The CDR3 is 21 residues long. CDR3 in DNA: TGTGCCAGCAGTGACTCCTTATTATATTCAGCCGGGAGCGACGTGGTCGGGGAGCTGTTTTTT. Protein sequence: CASSDSLLYSAGSDVVGELFF.

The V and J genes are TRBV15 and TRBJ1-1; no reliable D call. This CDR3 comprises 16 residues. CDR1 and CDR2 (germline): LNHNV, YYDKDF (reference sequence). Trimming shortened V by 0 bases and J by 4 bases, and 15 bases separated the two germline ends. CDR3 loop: CATSRDHWEGSTEAFF. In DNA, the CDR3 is TGTGCCACCAGCAGAGATCATTGGGAGGGTAGCACTGAAGCTTTCTTT.

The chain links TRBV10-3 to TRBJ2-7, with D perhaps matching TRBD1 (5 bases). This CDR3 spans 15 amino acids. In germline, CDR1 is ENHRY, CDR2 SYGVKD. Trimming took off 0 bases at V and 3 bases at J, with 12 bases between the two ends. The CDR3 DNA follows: TGTGCCATCAGTGAGTCGTCGACAAGGGGCTACGAGCAGTACTTC. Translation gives CAISESSTRGYEQYF.

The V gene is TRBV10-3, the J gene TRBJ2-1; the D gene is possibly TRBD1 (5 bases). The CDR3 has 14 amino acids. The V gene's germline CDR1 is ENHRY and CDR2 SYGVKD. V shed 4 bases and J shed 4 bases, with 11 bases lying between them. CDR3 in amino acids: CAISGDTGYNEQFF. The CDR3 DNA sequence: TGTGCCATCAGTGGGGATACAGGATACAATGAGCAGTTCTTC.